What follows are 16 T cell receptor beta chains derived from one specimen sequenced in a study of T cells in Graves' hyperthyroidism and ophthalmopathy. There were TCR beta CDR3 regions amplified from RNA transcripts. The TCR CDR3 first-round RT-PCR relied on the HTBI primer set. TCRdb ran MiXCR on the multiplex PCR reads and lists one entry per CDR3 protein. The sample lists almost 250,000 distinct CDR3 sequences; around 25% were seen once. The sample taken for sequencing was blood. The origin of the receptors is a woman between 35 and 50 years old with Graves' ophthalmopathy.

This clonotype was seen ten or more times. The CDR3 sequence: CASRTGTNTGELFF. The CDR3 region has the DNA TGCGCCAGTAGGACAGGAACGAACACCGGGGAGCTGTTTTTT. The chain joins TRBV5-1 to TRBJ2-2, with 7 bases lining up with TRBD1. J was trimmed by 0 bases and V by 8 bases; bases with no gene match: 4. The V gene's germline CDR1 is SGHRS and CDR2 YFSETQ. This CDR3 region has 14 residues. Filled out from reference TRBV5-1 and TRBJ2-2, the complete variable domain reads KAGVTQTPRYLIKTRGQQVTLSCSPISGHRSVSWYQQTPGQGLQFLFEYFSETQRNKGNFPGRFSGRQFSNSRSEMNVSTLELGDSALYLCASRTGTNTGELFFGEGSRLTVL.

V usage is TRBV4-1 and J usage is TRBJ2-5; D ambiguous. Germline CDR1 and CDR2: MGHRA and YSYEKL. The CDR3 is made up of 15 amino acids. V was trimmed by 1 base and J by 4 bases, leaving 13 bases between them. As DNA, the CDR3 is TGCGCCAGCAGCCAAGGTTTTTTGAAGGGAGAGACCCAGTACTTC. Translated: CASSQGFLKGETQYF.

Concerning this clonotype: One base away lies a much larger clone, so this may be a sequencing read error. Because the CDR3 is missing its conserved closing phenylalanine or tryptophan, this is likely a read error. The chain combines TRBV12-3 or TRBV12-4 with TRBJ1-5; D perhaps matches TRBD1 (5 bases). The germline V and J ends were trimmed by 6 bases and 5 bases, with 17 bases remaining between them. The CDR3 spans 15 residues. This CDR3 is CASRPAGRLDQPQHL. CDR3 DNA: TGTGCCAGCAGGCCCGCAGGGAGGTTGGATCAGCCCCAGCATCTT.

This clonotype has ten or more counts. This may be a read error: a much more frequent sequence differs by one nucleotide. V usage is TRBV19 and J usage is TRBJ2-5; D gene ambiguous. The CDR3 runs 14 residues. Trimming took off 3 bases at V and 4 bases at J, with 12 bases between the two ends. CDR1 and CDR2 from the germline V gene are LNHDA and SQIVND (reference sequence). The DNA of the CDR3 is TGTGCCAGTAGTATTTCGGACGGAAGAGAGACCCAGTACTTC. Amino acids: CASSISDGRETQYF.

This chain connects TRBV6-2 or TRBV6-3 to TRBJ2-2; D is unclear. The CDR3 sequence is 17 residues long. CDR1 MNHEY and CDR2 SVGEGT come from the germline V gene. Trimming shortened V by 0 bases and J by 0 bases, and 11 bases separated the two germline ends. The DNA for the CDR3 is TGTGCCAGCAGTTACTCTCTCCGCTACCCGAACACCGGGGAGCTGTTTTTT. Amino acids: CASSYSLRYPNTGELFF.

The chain recombines TRBV7-2 with TRBJ2-7; TRBD2 agrees at 11 bases. Germline CDR1 is SGHTA and CDR2 is FQGNSA. The J segment lost 1 base and the V segment lost 0 bases, leaving 2 bases of the junction unmatched. This CDR3 is built from 16 residues. CDR3 sequence: CASSLASGRVSYEQYF. CDR3 DNA: TGTGCCAGCAGCTTAGCTAGCGGGAGGGTATCCTACGAGCAGTACTTC.

This clonotype was seen repeatedly, ten times or more. This chain uses TRBV12-3 or TRBV12-4 with TRBJ2-3; 7 bases match TRBD2. CDR3 length: 15 residues. Trimming at V came to 0 bases and at J to 4 bases, leaving 4 bases not matched to a gene. CDR3 DNA: TGTGCCAGCAGTTTAGCGGGAGGGCCGGCAGATACGCAGTATTTT. Translation gives CASSLAGGPADTQYF.

The rearrangement uses TRBV19 and TRBJ2-5, with 10 bases aligning to TRBD2. After removal of 6 bases from V and 5 bases from J, the junction contained 6 bases not matched to a gene. Looked up from germline, CDR1 is LNHDA and CDR2 is SQIVND (reference sequence). CDR3 length: 14 residues. CDR3 protein: CASSQREGPETQYF. CDR3 nucleotides: TGTGCCAGTAGCCAGCGGGAGGGCCCTGAGACCCAGTACTTC.

This clonotype came up many times. The chain carries TRBV30 and TRBJ1-3; D might be TRBD1 (5 bases). The germline V gene encodes CDR1 GTSNPN and CDR2 SVGIG (reference sequence). This CDR3 is built from 14 residues. V shed 1 base and J shed 0 bases, with 7 bases lying between them. The CDR3 loop is CAWSAGNSGNTIYF. In nucleotides, the CDR3 is TGTGCCTGGAGTGCAGGGAACTCTGGAAACACCATATATTTT.

This clonotype was seen many times. This may stem from a read error, because a much larger clone lies one nucleotide away. The chain couples TRBV27 to TRBJ1-1; D not certain. CDR3 length: 13 residues. Between the trimmed V and J ends, which lost 6 bases and 6 bases, there was a span of 14 bases. Germline CDR1 reads MNHEY; CDR2 reads SMNVEV (reference sequence). CDR3 residues: CASSIHFGAEAFF. DNA for the CDR3: TGTGCCAGCAGCATCCATTTTGGCGCTGAAGCTTTCTTT.

This clonotype was observed many times. This CDR3 reads CASSESYTNQPQHF. The CDR3 DNA follows: TGTGCCAGCAGTGAATCATACACCAATCAGCCCCAGCATTTT. The chain carries TRBV6-1 and TRBJ1-5; no definite D call. Trimming left V 2 bases short and J 3 bases short, with 8 bases between. Germline V gene data show CDR1 as MNHNS and CDR2 as SASEGT. The length of the CDR3 is 14 residues.

V usage is TRBV28 and J usage is TRBJ2-7; the D gene could be TRBD1 or TRBD2 (5 bases each). Trimming took off 6 bases at V and 3 bases at J, with 12 bases between the two ends. The length of the CDR3 is 13 residues. CDR1 is MDHEN and CDR2 is SYDVKM in the germline V gene. The CDR3 here is CASSPGTNYEQYF. The CDR3 coding sequence is TGTGCCAGCAGCCCCGGGACCAACTACGAGCAGTACTTC.

This rearrangement joins TRBV24-1 to TRBJ2-2, with D unclear. V was trimmed by 0 bases and J by 2 bases, leaving 9 bases between them. The germline V gene has CDR1 KGHDR and CDR2 SFDVKD. The CDR3 is made up of 16 amino acids. The CDR3, as DNA: TGTGCCACCAGTGATTTGCCGGGCCTTAACACCGGGGAGCTGTTTTTT. Amino acid sequence: CATSDLPGLNTGELFF.

The chain has TRBV20-1 and TRBJ2-5; weak D call: TRBD2 (5 bases). Trimming left V 2 bases short and J 3 bases short, with 22 bases between. This CDR3 has 17 residues. The germline gives CDR1 DFQATT, CDR2 SNEGSKA (reference sequence). For the CDR3, the DNA is TGCAGTGCTAGACAAAAAAGGGAGTACATGTCAAAAGAGACCCAGTACTTC. This gives the protein CSARQKREYMSKETQYF.

This clonotype was seen many times. The chain joins TRBV12-5 to TRBJ2-7; 10 bases are shared with TRBD1. Germline V gives CDR1 LGHNT, CDR2 FRNRAP. Trimming at V came to 0 bases and at J to 5 bases, leaving 4 bases not matched to a gene. The CDR3 consists of 15 residues. DNA of the CDR3: TGTGCTAGTGGTTTGGTACGGGACAGGGGCCACGAGCAGTACTTC. Translation: CASGLVRDRGHEQYF.

This clonotype appeared many times. The rearrangement links TRBV12-5 to TRBJ1-1; TRBD1 matches 8 bases. V was pared by 5 bases and J by 1 base, with 6 bases of the junction left unmatched. The CDR3 spans 15 residues. Germline values: CDR1 LGHNT, CDR2 FRNRAP. CDR3 protein: CASGTGTGGNTEAFF. CDR3 coding DNA: TGTGCTAGTGGTACCGGGACAGGAGGGAACACTGAAGCTTTCTTT.